Sequencing of this T cell receptor beta chain was carried out in a study of pediatric ulcerative colitis. Findings and caveats of the study: Two patients' blood samples yielded substantially fewer templates.

The CDR3 is made up of 17 amino acids. The germline V gene has CDR1 SGHVS and CDR2 FNYEAQ. Trimming removed 1 base from V and 0 bases from J, with 10 bases in between. The diagnostic colonoscopy in ulcerative colitis patients preceded any immunosuppressive treatment. At colonoscopy, a blood sample was also collected. Assay: immunoSEQ multiplex PCR; the TCRdb copy retains only in-frame clones and omits some. The table lists more than 50,000 clones, around 80% of them singletons. Turning to this clone: What it binds is not known.

V gene TRBV7-6 combines with J gene TRBJ2-6; D possibly uses TRBD1 or TRBD2 (6 bases each). The origin of this receptor is a boy younger than 18 with moderate ulcerative colitis. Sequencing was carried out using blood. Here the CDR3 DNA reads TGTGCCAGCAGCTTAGTCAGGGGACTCTCTGGGGCCAACGTCCTGACTTTC. Residues: CASSLVRGLSGANVLTF.